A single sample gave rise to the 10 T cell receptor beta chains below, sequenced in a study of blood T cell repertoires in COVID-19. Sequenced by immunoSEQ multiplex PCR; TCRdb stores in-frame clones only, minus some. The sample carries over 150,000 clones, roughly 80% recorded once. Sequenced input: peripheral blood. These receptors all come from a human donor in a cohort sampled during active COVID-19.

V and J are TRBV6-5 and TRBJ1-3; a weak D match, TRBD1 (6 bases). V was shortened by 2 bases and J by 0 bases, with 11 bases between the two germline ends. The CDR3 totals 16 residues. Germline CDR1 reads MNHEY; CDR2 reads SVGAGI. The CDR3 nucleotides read TGTGCCAGCAGTTACGGGACAAAGTTCTCTGGAAACACCATATATTTT. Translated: CASSYGTKFSGNTIYF.

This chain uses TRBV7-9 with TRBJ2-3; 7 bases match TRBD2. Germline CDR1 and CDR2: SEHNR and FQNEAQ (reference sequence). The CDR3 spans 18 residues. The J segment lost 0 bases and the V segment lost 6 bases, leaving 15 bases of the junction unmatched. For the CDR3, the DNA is TGTGCCAGCAGTCCGTCAGCTAGCGGCGCGCCTAGCACAGATACGCAGTATTTT. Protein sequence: CASSPSASGAPSTDTQYF.

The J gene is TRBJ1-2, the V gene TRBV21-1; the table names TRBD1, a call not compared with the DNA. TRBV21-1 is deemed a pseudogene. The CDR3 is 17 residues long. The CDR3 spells CASSLPTGGDANYGYTF. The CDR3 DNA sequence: TGTGCCAGCAGCCTCCCGACAGGGGGCGACGCTAACTATGGCTACACCTTC.

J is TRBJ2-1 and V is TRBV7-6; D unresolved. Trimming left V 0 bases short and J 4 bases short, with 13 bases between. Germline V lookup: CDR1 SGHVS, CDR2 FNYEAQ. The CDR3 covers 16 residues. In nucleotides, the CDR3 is TGTGCCAGCAGCTTAGCTGGGCAGGCCGCGTACAATGAGCAGTTCTTC. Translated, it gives CASSLAGQAAYNEQFF.

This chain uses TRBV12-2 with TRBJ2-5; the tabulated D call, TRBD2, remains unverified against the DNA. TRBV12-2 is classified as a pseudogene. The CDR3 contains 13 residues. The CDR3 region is CASREGLAKTQYF. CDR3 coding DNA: TGTGCAAGTCGCGAAGGACTAGCCAAGACCCAGTACTTC.

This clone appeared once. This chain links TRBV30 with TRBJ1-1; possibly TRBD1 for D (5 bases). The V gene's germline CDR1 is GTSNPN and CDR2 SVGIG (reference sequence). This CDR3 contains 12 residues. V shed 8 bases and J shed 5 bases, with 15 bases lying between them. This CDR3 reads CAGTFRDTEAFF. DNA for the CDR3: TGTGCCGGCACTTTCAGGGATACTGAAGCTTTCTTT.

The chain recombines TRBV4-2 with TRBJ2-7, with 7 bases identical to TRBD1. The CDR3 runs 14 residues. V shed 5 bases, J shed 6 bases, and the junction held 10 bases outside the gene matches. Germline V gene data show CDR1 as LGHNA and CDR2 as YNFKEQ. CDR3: CASSVPGTAFEQYF. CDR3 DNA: TGTGCCAGCAGCGTCCCCGGGACAGCGTTCGAGCAGTACTTC.

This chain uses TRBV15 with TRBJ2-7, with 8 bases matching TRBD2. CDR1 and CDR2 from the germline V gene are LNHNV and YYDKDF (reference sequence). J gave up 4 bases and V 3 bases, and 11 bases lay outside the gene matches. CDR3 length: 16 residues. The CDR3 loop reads CATSSAGDGGAYEQYF. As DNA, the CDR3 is TGTGCCACCAGCAGTGCCGGTGACGGGGGGGCGTACGAGCAGTACTTC.

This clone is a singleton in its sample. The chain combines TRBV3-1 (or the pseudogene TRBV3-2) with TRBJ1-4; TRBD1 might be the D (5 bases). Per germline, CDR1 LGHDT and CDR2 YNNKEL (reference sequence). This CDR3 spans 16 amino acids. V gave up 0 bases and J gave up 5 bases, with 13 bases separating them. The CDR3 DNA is TGTGCCAGCAGCCAAGATAGGCGGGGGGGGAATGAAAAACTGTTTTTT. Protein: CASSQDRRGGNEKLFF.

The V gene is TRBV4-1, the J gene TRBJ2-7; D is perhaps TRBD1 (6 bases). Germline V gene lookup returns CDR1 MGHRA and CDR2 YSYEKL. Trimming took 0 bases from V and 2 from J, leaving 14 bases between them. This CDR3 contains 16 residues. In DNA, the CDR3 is TGCGCCAGCAGCCAAGAGGGACATCCCTCGGCCTACGAGCAGTACTTC. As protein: CASSQEGHPSAYEQYF.